The 30 T cell receptor beta chains in this list originate from one sample, sequenced in a study of blood T cell repertoires in COVID-19. Some clones are missing from TCRdb's copy, which holds only in-frame ones; the method was immunoSEQ multiplex PCR. Of some 78,000 clones listed, 75% to 90% are singletons. The sequenced sample was peripheral blood. These receptors were collected from a man aged 45-65 years with active or convalescent COVID-19.

The chain is built from TRBV7-2 and TRBJ2-1; TRBD2 aligns across 9 bases. Germline values: CDR1 SGHTA, CDR2 FQGNSA. The ends lost 3 bases at V and 6 bases at J; junction bases unmatched: 6. The length of the CDR3 is 15 residues. For the CDR3, the DNA is TGTGCCAGCAGCTTCGGGCTAGCGGGGACCAATGAGCAGTTCTTC. Translating it yields CASSFGLAGTNEQFF.

This clone was found once. As DNA, the CDR3 is TGTGCCAGCAGTTACTCGAATTTCCGACACGGGGATCAGCCCCAGCATTTT. Encoded protein: CASSYSNFRHGDQPQHF. J is TRBJ1-5 and V is TRBV6-2 or TRBV6-3; D gene uncertain. This CDR3 spans 17 amino acids. Germline CDR1 reads MNHEY; CDR2 reads SVGEGT. V shed 0 bases and J shed 5 bases, with 17 bases lying between them.

The chain carries TRBV19 and TRBJ2-7; D unresolved. This CDR3 spans 11 amino acids. V lost 10 bases to trimming and J lost 3 bases, with 10 bases between them. From germline, CDR1 is LNHDA and CDR2 SQIVND (reference sequence). CDR3 coding DNA: TGTGCCACTAGGGCAAGCTACGAGCAGTACTTC. Its translation is CATRASYEQYF.

The chain has TRBV6-5 and TRBJ2-7; perhaps TRBD1 as D (5 bases). This CDR3 comprises 12 residues. Germline lookup yields CDR1 MNHEY and CDR2 SVGAGI. V lost 10 bases, J lost 3 bases, and 13 bases lay in between. CDR3 amino acids: CATLGQLYEQYF. The DNA of the CDR3 is TGTGCCACCCTGGGGCAACTCTACGAGCAGTACTTC.

The chain joins TRBV29-1 to TRBJ2-3; the match to TRBD1 covers 8 bases. CDR1 is SQVTM and CDR2 is ANQGSEA in the germline V gene. Trimming took 0 bases from V and 5 from J; bases not matched to a gene: 4. The CDR3 loop spans 14 amino acids. The CDR3 nucleotides are TGCAGCGTTGAAGAAGTCAGGGGGCTAGATACGCAGTATTTT. It is translated as CSVEEVRGLDTQYF.

The chain employs TRBV5-1 and TRBJ1-1; D might be TRBD1 (5 bases). Germline V lookup: CDR1 SGHRS, CDR2 YFSETQ. V lost 1 base to trimming and J lost 1 base, with 8 bases between them. The CDR3 consists of 14 residues. Here the CDR3 DNA reads TGCGCCAGCAGCTTGTACGGGGGGAACACTGAAGCTTTCTTT. Encoded protein: CASSLYGGNTEAFF.

V gene TRBV3-1 (or the pseudogene TRBV3-2) combines with J gene TRBJ1-2, with D possibly matching TRBD1 (6 bases). Germline CDR1 LGHDT, CDR2 YNNKEL (reference sequence). Trimming took 8 bases from V and 3 from J, leaving 10 bases between them. There are 12 residues in the CDR3. CDR3 in amino acids: CASGKGDYGYTF. Written as DNA, the CDR3 is TGTGCCAGCGGAAAGGGGGACTATGGCTACACCTTC.

This chain links TRBV5-1 with TRBJ2-3; TRBD2 might be the D (6 bases). V shed 0 bases and J shed 1 base, with 12 bases lying between them. The CDR3 covers 16 residues. Germline-derived CDR1 and CDR2 are SGHRS and YFSETQ. CDR3 protein: CASSLASSGRTDTQYF. The CDR3 DNA sequence: TGCGCCAGCAGCTTGGCGAGTAGCGGTCGCACAGATACGCAGTATTTT.

This clone was detected once. The chain employs TRBV28 and TRBJ2-5; 7 nucleotides line up with TRBD1. The CDR3 is made up of 17 amino acids. Germline CDR1 reads MDHEN; CDR2 reads SYDVKM. Trimming at V came to 5 bases and at J to 1 base, leaving 13 bases not matched to a gene. The CDR3 here is CASSPPPLGQFQETQYF. CDR3 bases: TGTGCCAGCAGTCCTCCGCCTCTGGGACAGTTCCAAGAGACCCAGTACTTC.

Turning to this clone: The identical CDR3 is also encoded by other nucleotide sequences in the sample. The rearrangement links TRBV5-4 to TRBJ2-7; a possible D gene is TRBD1 (5 bases). Trimming shortened V by 0 bases and J by 10 bases, and 14 bases separated the two germline ends. The CDR3 has 13 amino acids. Per germline, CDR1 SGHNT and CDR2 YYREEE (reference sequence). In DNA form, the CDR3 reads TGTGCCAGCAGCTTGGATTCAGGGTTCGAACAGTACTTC. It specifies CASSLDSGFEQYF.

This clone was seen just once. This rearrangement joins TRBV11-2 to TRBJ2-1, with no clear D. Per the germline V gene, CDR1 is SGHAT and CDR2 is FQNNGV. This CDR3 is 15 amino acids long. V was trimmed by 0 bases and J by 3 bases, leaving 9 bases between them. The CDR3 reads CASSLDGPFYNEQFF. The DNA of the CDR3 is TGTGCCAGCAGCTTAGATGGGCCTTTCTACAATGAGCAGTTCTTC.

This clone was seen only once. The V and J genes are TRBV5-1 and TRBJ2-5, with 8 bases that match TRBD1. Germline CDR1 reads SGHRS; CDR2 reads YFSETQ. CDR3 length: 14 amino acids. J gave up 5 bases and V 1 base, and 4 bases lay outside the gene matches. CDR3 loop: CASSLTGGYETQYF. The CDR3, as DNA: TGCGCCAGCAGCTTGACAGGGGGATATGAGACCCAGTACTTC.

The rearrangement joins TRBV5-4 to TRBJ2-7, with D tentatively TRBD2 (5 bases). This CDR3 has 13 residues. Trimming pared 0 bases from V and 6 bases from J, leaving 10 bases between. Looked up from germline, CDR1 is SGHNT and CDR2 is YYREEE (reference sequence). Here the CDR3 reads CASSLAGNGEQYF. DNA for the CDR3: TGTGCCAGCAGCTTGGCCGGGAATGGCGAGCAGTACTTC.

The gene calls are TRBV6-5 and TRBJ2-1; 8 nucleotides line up with TRBD1. Germline V lookup: CDR1 MNHEY, CDR2 SVGAGI. This CDR3 is built from 15 residues. V shed 5 bases and J 0 bases; nucleotides not matched to a gene: 3. The DNA of the CDR3 is TGTGCCAGCAGTCGCACAGGGGGCTCCTACAATGAGCAGTTCTTC. As protein: CASSRTGGSYNEQFF.

As DNA, the CDR3 is TGTGCCAGCAGCCTTCAGGGTTTCACTGAAGCTTTCTTT. Translated: CASSLQGFTEAFF. The rearrangement joins TRBV7-8 to TRBJ1-1, with D perhaps matching TRBD1 (5 bases). Germline CDR1 reads SGHVS; CDR2 reads FQNEAQ. The CDR3 consists of 13 residues. Trimming took 5 bases from V and 4 from J, leaving 11 bases between them.

The chain links TRBV5-4 to TRBJ1-6; perhaps TRBD1 as D (6 bases). V was shortened by 1 base and J by 7 bases, with 9 bases between the two germline ends. Germline CDR1 is SGHNT and CDR2 is YYREEE (reference sequence). This CDR3 comprises 14 residues. CDR3 amino acids: CASSLIGQNSPLHF. DNA of the CDR3: TGTGCCAGCAGCTTGATTGGACAGAATTCACCCCTCCACTTT.

The rearrangement uses TRBV5-4 and TRBJ1-1; weak D call: TRBD1 (5 bases). The CDR3 is 17 amino acids. Germline CDR1 and CDR2: SGHNT and YYREEE (reference sequence). V was clipped by 1 base and J by 1 base, with 17 bases between them. CDR3 sequence: CASSLRLSGQGNTEAFF. CDR3 in DNA: TGTGCCAGCAGCTTGCGTCTTAGTGGGCAGGGGAACACTGAAGCTTTCTTT.

The J gene is TRBJ2-1, the V gene TRBV29-1, with D maybe TRBD1 (6 bases). Trimming removed 4 bases from V and 8 bases from J, with 15 bases in between. Germline V gene data show CDR1 as SQVTM and CDR2 as ANQGSEA. This CDR3 region has 13 residues. The DNA of the CDR3 is TGCAGCGTTGCAAGGGGGAATAGGGATGAGCAGTTCTTC. Translation gives CSVARGNRDEQFF.

The V and J genes are TRBV30 and TRBJ1-6, with 9 bases identical to TRBD1. V lost 3 bases to trimming and J lost 9 bases; unmatched junction nucleotides: 6. The germline CDR1 and CDR2 sequences are GTSNPN and SVGIG (reference sequence). The CDR3 has 14 residues. CDR3 sequence (DNA): TGTGCCTGGAGGCCACAGGGGGCGGTTTCACCCCTCCACTTT. It is translated as CAWRPQGAVSPLHF. Looking up the rest from reference TRBV30 and TRBJ1-6 gives the full variable domain: SQTIHQWPATLVQPVGSPLSLECTVEGTSNPNLYWYRQAAGRGLQLLFYSVGIGQISSEVPQNLSASRPQDRQFILSSKKLLLSDSGFYLCAWRPQGAVSPLHFGNGTRLTVT.

The chain employs TRBV27 and TRBJ2-7; 11 positions match TRBD2. V was clipped by 6 bases and J by 7 bases; unmatched bases: 20. Germline values: CDR1 MNHEY, CDR2 SMNVEV (reference sequence). The CDR3 is 18 residues long. The CDR3 spells CASSPTPPLLAGVGEQYF. CDR3 nucleotides: TGTGCCAGCAGCCCAACGCCCCCCTTACTAGCGGGAGTTGGTGAGCAGTACTTC.

The genes are TRBV3-1 (or the pseudogene TRBV3-2) and TRBJ2-3; TRBD2 matches at 11 bases. V shed 4 bases, J shed 4 bases, and the junction held 7 bases outside the gene matches. The CDR3 is 16 amino acids. Looked up from germline, CDR1 is LGHDT and CDR2 is YNNKEL (reference sequence). The CDR3 DNA follows: TGTGCCAGCAGCCCACTAGCGGGGGCTTCCTCAGATACGCAGTATTTT. Encoded protein: CASSPLAGASSDTQYF.

The table lists this clone with a count of one. The chain uses TRBV27 and TRBJ2-5; TRBD1 aligns across 7 bases. Germline CDR1 MNHEY, CDR2 SMNVEV (reference sequence). The CDR3 covers 13 residues. The V segment lost 6 bases and the J segment 5 bases; nucleotides outside the gene matches: 6. The CDR3 nucleotides read TGTGCCAGCAGGACAACAGGGGTCGAGACCCAGTACTTC. It translates to CASRTTGVETQYF.

This chain connects TRBV5-1 to TRBJ2-7, with D tentatively TRBD2 (5 bases). The CDR3 sequence is 17 residues long. Germline V gives CDR1 SGHRS, CDR2 YFSETQ. Trimming took off 1 base at V and 2 bases at J, with 19 bases between the two ends. The CDR3, as DNA: TGCGCCAGCAGCTTGAGGGTATCGAACAAAGCGGCCTACGAGCAGTACTTC. It codes for CASSLRVSNKAAYEQYF.

This rearrangement joins TRBV27 to TRBJ2-1, with TRBD2 matching 9 bases. The length of the CDR3 is 16 residues. The junction had 4 bases not matched to a gene; V was cut back by 0 bases and J by 4 bases. Germline-derived CDR1 and CDR2 are MNHEY and SMNVEV (reference sequence). This chain's CDR3 is CASSLSWLAGYNEQFF. In nucleotides, the CDR3 is TGTGCCAGCAGTTTATCGTGGCTAGCGGGGTACAATGAGCAGTTCTTC.

This rearrangement joins TRBV12-5 to TRBJ1-2, with D uncertain. Deletions cut 1 base from V and 8 bases from J, with 14 bases between. The CDR3 loop spans 14 amino acids. Germline loops: CDR1 LGHNT, CDR2 FRNRAP. Written as DNA, the CDR3 is TGTGCTAGTGGTTTGGGTCTACGGAGAAGCGGCTACACCTTC. Its translation: CASGLGLRRSGYTF. Full variable domain (missing parts from reference TRBV12-5 and TRBJ1-2): DARVTQTPRHKVTEMGQEVTMRCQPILGHNTVFWYRQTMMQGLELLAYFRNRAPLDDSGMPKDRFSAEMPDATLATLKIQPSEPRDSAVYFCASGLGLRRSGYTFGSGTRLTVV.

The chain couples TRBV7-9 to TRBJ1-5, with D perhaps TRBD1 (6 bases). CDR1 and CDR2 (germline): SEHNR, FQNEAQ (reference sequence). The CDR3 is made up of 16 amino acids. V shed 2 bases and J shed 4 bases, with 15 bases lying between them. The CDR3 reads CASSLTTGTRNQPQHF. The CDR3 DNA sequence: TGTGCCAGCAGCTTAACAACCGGGACAAGAAATCAGCCCCAGCATTTT.

The chain has TRBV27 and TRBJ2-7; 7 bases map to TRBD1. Germline V gene lookup returns CDR1 MNHEY and CDR2 SMNVEV (reference sequence). V was clipped by 3 bases and J by 2 bases; unmatched bases: 7. CDR3 length: 15 residues. The CDR3 sequence is CASSFSGTAAYEQYF. The CDR3 DNA follows: TGTGCCAGCAGTTTTTCCGGGACAGCTGCCTACGAGCAGTACTTC.

This clone was seen a single time. V and J are TRBV30 and TRBJ1-1; 7 nucleotides match TRBD1. The ends lost 5 bases at V and 2 bases at J; junction bases unmatched: 8. The CDR3 sequence is 14 residues long. Germline V gene lookup returns CDR1 GTSNPN and CDR2 SVGIG (reference sequence). CDR3 protein: CAWDTRGRNTEAFF. The CDR3 nucleotides read TGTGCCTGGGACACCAGGGGGAGAAACACTGAAGCTTTCTTT. Looking up the rest from reference TRBV30 and TRBJ1-1 gives the full variable domain: SQTIHQWPATLVQPVGSPLSLECTVEGTSNPNLYWYRQAAGRGLQLLFYSVGIGQISSEVPQNLSASRPQDRQFILSSKKLLLSDSGFYLCAWDTRGRNTEAFFGQGTRLTVV.

V usage is TRBV5-8 and J usage is TRBJ1-1; D may be TRBD1 (6 bases). The germline gives CDR1 SGHTS, CDR2 YDEGEE. There are 14 residues in the CDR3. V was shortened by 4 bases and J by 0 bases, with 10 bases between the two germline ends. Here the CDR3 DNA reads TGTGCCAGCAGCACAGGACAGCTGAACACTGAAGCTTTCTTT. Translation gives CASSTGQLNTEAFF.

This clone was observed a few times. This chain joins TRBV24-1 and TRBJ2-7, with 7 bases aligning to TRBD1. The V gene end was trimmed by 4 bases and the J gene end by 2 bases; junction bases not matched to a gene: 13. The length of the CDR3 is 17 residues. Germline lookup yields CDR1 KGHDR and CDR2 SFDVKD. The CDR3 sequence: CATSDSGQTPLTYEQYF. CDR3 bases: TGTGCCACCAGTGACTCGGGACAGACTCCTCTCACCTACGAGCAGTACTTC.